The 6 T cell receptor beta chains given below trace back to one sample, sequenced in a study of blood T cell repertoires in COVID-19. Assay used: immunoSEQ multiplex PCR; TCRdb lists only in-frame clones, some missing. The sample has about 40,000 clones, roughly 87% seen once; the top ten hold 20%. The sample was peripheral blood. The receptors originated from a man in his fifties or sixties with acute or convalescent COVID-19.

CDR3 residues: CASSHDNYNEQFF. The CDR3 bases are TGTGCCAGCAGTCACGACAATTACAATGAGCAGTTCTTC. The gene calls are TRBV11-3 and TRBJ2-1; D is unclear. This CDR3 comprises 13 residues. Germline V gives CDR1 SGHNT, CDR2 YENEEA. The V end was cut by 6 bases, the J end by 4 bases, with 10 bases between.

This chain connects TRBV11-2 to TRBJ2-3; TRBD2 agrees at 13 bases. This CDR3 contains 15 residues. Germline V gene sequence: CDR1 SGHAT, CDR2 FQNNGV. Trimming took 5 bases from V and 6 from J; bases not matched to a gene: 5. The CDR3 loop reads CASSRTSGSLDTQYF. CDR3 coding DNA: TGTGCCAGCAGCCGGACTAGCGGGAGTTTGGATACGCAGTATTTT.

The DNA of the CDR3 is TGCGCCAGCAGCTTCCTTCCACTAGCGGGAGTTACAGATACGCAGTATTTT. Its protein is CASSFLPLAGVTDTQYF. This sequence joins TRBV5-1 and TRBJ2-3; 11 bases map to TRBD2. The CDR3 is 17 amino acids. The junction had 8 bases not matched to a gene; V was cut back by 2 bases and J by 3 bases. Germline CDR1 is SGHRS and CDR2 is YFSETQ.

The rearrangement joins TRBV5-1 to TRBJ1-6; a possible D gene is TRBD1 (6 bases). Trimming cost V 4 bases and J 4 bases, with 12 bases left between them. Germline V CDR1 and CDR2: SGHRS, YFSETQ. This CDR3 contains 15 residues. Here the CDR3 reads CASSGGGLYNSPLHF. CDR3 sequence (DNA): TGCGCCAGCAGCGGGGGCGGACTTTATAATTCACCCCTCCACTTT.

This clone was seen only a few times. This sequence joins TRBV12-5 and TRBJ2-2, with TRBD1 matching over 8 bases. V trimming: 6 bases; J trimming: 4 bases; junction bases outside the gene matches: 7. There are 15 residues in the CDR3. Germline V gives CDR1 LGHNT, CDR2 FRNRAP. CDR3: CASGTLTGVTGELFF. In DNA, the CDR3 is TGTGCTAGTGGAACCTTGACAGGGGTCACCGGGGAGCTGTTTTTT.

The genes are TRBV24-1 and TRBJ2-1; possibly TRBD2 for D (5 bases). Germline lookup yields CDR1 KGHDR and CDR2 SFDVKD. Trimming took 2 bases from V and 3 from J, leaving 10 bases between them. The CDR3 runs 15 residues. Written as DNA, the CDR3 is TGTGCCACCAGTGATTCCTCTAGCTTCTACAATGAGCAGTTCTTC. Its translation: CATSDSSSFYNEQFF.